This TCR beta chain appears in the sequencing data of a study of T cells in Graves' hyperthyroidism and ophthalmopathy. Note on this clonotype: The junction and the germline gene differ at one end; a read error may be behind it.

Researchers amplified the TCR beta CDR3 regions from RNA transcripts. During a first-round RT-PCR of the TCR CDR3, the HTBI primer set was used. TCRdb itself ran the multiplex PCR reads through MiXCR, one entry per CDR3 protein. The table has a few hundred thousand distinct CDR3 sequences, roughly 20% seen once. The CDR3 covers 14 residues. From germline, CDR1 is SQVTM and CDR2 ANQGSEA. Specimen: blood. The receptor comes from a man aged 25 to 45 with Graves' ophthalmopathy. The chain joins TRBV29-1 to TRBJ2-7; D remains ambiguous. CDR3 in amino acids: CSVAHAESSHEQYF. DNA for the CDR3: TGCAGCGTTGCCCACGCCGAAAGCTCCCACGAGCAGTACTTC.